The entry below describes one TCR beta chain. Its cognate antigen is unknown. The data originate from a study of T cell repertoires in ileal Crohn's disease. Overall study context: About half received postoperative treatment, about a dozen with thiopurines and about 20 anti-TNF. The M6 sample came from neoterminal ileum during colonoscopy after surgery.

Here immunoSEQ multiplex PCR was the method, and the copy in TCRdb shows in-frame clones only, minus some. The sample has more than 60,000 clones, approximately 88% seen once. Time point specified: neoterminal ileum biopsy at postoperative endoscopy, about 6 months after surgery. The germline CDR1 and CDR2 sequences are LNHDA and SQIVND (reference sequence). The germline V and J ends were trimmed by 4 bases and 3 bases, with 10 bases remaining between them. This CDR3 spans 14 amino acids. General study findings and limits: Mucosal expansions were suggested to be mainly CD8 T cells. Active smokers at surgery had more clonal expansions than non-smokers.

The chain couples TRBV19 to TRBJ2-1; TRBD2 is a possible D gene (6 bases). This receptor was taken from an adult with Crohn's disease. Sequenced sample: ileal tissue. CDR3 nucleotides: TGTGCCAGTAGTAGCGGGAACTACTACAATGAGCAGTTCTTC. Translated, it gives CASSSGNYYNEQFF.